This T cell receptor beta chain was recorded in a study of blood T cell repertoires in COVID-19. Across the whole study: Sources were T cells, B-cell-depleted T cells, or PBMCs; the material itself was cDNA or gDNA.

V was shortened by 4 bases and J by 0 bases, with 16 bases between the two germline ends. The V gene's germline CDR1 is SGHNT and CDR2 YYREEE (reference sequence). The CDR3 is 16 residues long. Source study methods: How many nucleated cells were present was estimated from reference gene primer amplification. TCRdb's copy holds only in-frame clones and misses some; the assay was immunoSEQ multiplex PCR. From that table come the V and J calls and clone size; the DNA was used to work out D and trimming. The table lists hundreds of thousands of clones, less than 90% of them singletons, with roughly 0.7% in the top ten.

Sequenced sample: peripheral blood. The chain couples TRBV5-4 to TRBJ1-2; D unresolved. The sequence was collected from a man in his forties with acute or convalescent COVID-19. The CDR3 sequence: CASSPQRELANYGYTF. The DNA of the CDR3 is TGTGCCAGCAGCCCCCAGCGCGAGTTAGCTAACTATGGCTACACCTTC.